What follows describes a single TCR beta chain. What this receptor recognizes is not known. The sample holds no much larger clone one base away, and base qualities are not on file. Healthy controls were 20 blood donors whose buffy coats were used, with a median age of around 60 years (range about 21-75) and 55% to 65% female. Flow cytometry confirmed the purity of CD4+ and CD8+ cells that had been isolated by positive magnetic bead selection on an AutoMACS. Peripheral blood mononuclear cells were obtained using density gradient separation with Ficoll-Paque PLUS. Using Nucleospin Tissue or Tissue XS kits, DNA was extracted from CD4-enriched, CD8-enriched or PBMC samples, with quantification by a Qubit 2.0 fluorometer. These data belong to a study of somatic mutations in cytotoxic T cells in rheumatoid arthritis (TCRdb year 2017). A note on the overall study: Some V beta antibody-stained T-cell populations were flow-sorted on a FACSAria II or Sony SH800 at nearly 100% purity, and sorted V beta1+ cells also underwent TCRB sequencing. TCRB deep sequencing was performed for roughly 69 rheumatoid arthritis patients and about 20 healthy controls. Patients and controls did not essentially differ in median age, which was nearly identical between the groups. The study asked whether expanded CD8+ T-cell clones in newly diagnosed, untreated rheumatoid arthritis carry somatic mutations, and used TCRB deep sequencing to characterize clonality. General conclusions and limits of the study: The slight underrepresentation of TRBV07 in patients was not corrected for multiple comparisons. The largest CD8+ clone made up more than 20% of CD8+ cells in about an eighth of the roughly 60 patients, and blood and synovial fluid shared several identical CD8+ TCRB sequences. An increase of CD8+ clonality with age was seen in patients (Spearman r ≈ 0.5) but not in healthy controls. CD8+ T-cell clonality did not differ significantly between rheumatoid arthritis patients and age-matched healthy controls. The expanded CD8+ clones had unknown antigen targets, and not appearing in virus-specific databases did not rule out that they were virus-specific.

Genomic DNA underwent TCRB CDR3 sequencing using the immunoSEQ assay. As for the authors' bioinformatics: Only productive TCRB rearrangements were included in the analyses. Defining a clone by its unique TCRB CDR3 sequence, the study calculated clonality as a productive clonality index derived from Shannon entropy. To calculate repertoire overlap between two samples, the template counts of each clone were considered relative to each sample's total templates. V-gene usage from TCRB sequencing and V-gene usage measured by flow cytometry were correlated (Spearman r of 0.61). TCRdb's version of the immuneACCESS table is confined to in-frame rearrangements and falls short of the full clone set. An unresolved V gene accounts for under half of the shortfall where checked; the remainder is of unknown origin. D and trimming were read from the DNA, whereas the V and J calls and clone size are those reported in that table. Across this sample there are about 25,000 clones, with roughly four fifths seen only once. Of the sample, around 9.9% is held by the ten largest clones.

Cut back by 7 bases and 2 bases, the V and J ends lie 19 bases apart. From the cysteine up to the phenylalanine, the CDR3 has a length of 16 residues. The read is trimmed to its CDR3 DNA, 48 bases read in frame from base 1. CDR1 and CDR2 are read off the germline V gene as MDHEN and SYDVKM. Sample: CD8+ T cells sorted from blood. This sequence originates from a woman under 30 in good health. The chain joins TRBV28 to TRBJ2-3; the D segment might be TRBD1 or TRBD2, since each matches 6 bases. CDR3 region: CASTQGTGVFTDTQYF. In nucleotides, the sequence is TGTGCCAGCACCCAGGGGACTGGGGTCTTCACAGATACGCAGTATTTT.